Here is one TCR beta chain with its context. Its antigen is unidentified. Germline V lookup: CDR1 SGHTA, CDR2 FQGTGA. This CDR3 contains 15 residues. With 3 bases clipped from V and 0 bases from J, the junction kept 1 base outside the gene matches. Assay: immunoSEQ multiplex PCR; the TCRdb copy retains only in-frame clones and omits some. Among around 35,000 clones, over 75% were seen once, and the ten largest hold under 2%. The sample comes from a study of monozygotic twins with cystic fibrosis. On the study more broadly: Library input was about 3.3 micrograms of fragmented DNA, with 15 PCR cycles.

Study results and caveats: In this small cohort, shared CDR3 numbers showed no association with age, concordance or disease severity.

The chain recombines TRBV7-3 with TRBJ2-1; 8 bases fit TRBD2. Sequenced: blood. The sequence derives from a girl between 2 and 10 years old with cystic fibrosis. CDR3 sequence: CASSFSGVSYNEQFF. DNA of the CDR3: TGTGCCAGCAGCTTTAGCGGGGTCTCCTACAATGAGCAGTTCTTC.